This T cell receptor beta chain was recovered during a study of blood T cells in healthy people across ages (dated by TCRdb to between 2014 and 2016). In terms of the full investigation: In model experiments, roughly one uniquely barcoded TCR beta cDNA molecule per two T cells was captured by template switching. Donors of different ages were randomly distributed across sequencing lanes to avoid experimental bias. The donors were divided into four age groups: young (average approximately 16 years), middle-aged (approximately 42), aged (approximately 62) and long-lived (more than 75). For two donors (one aged 18 to 29 and one aged 80 or older), the study analyzed two additional independent replicas of 1 million unique cDNA reads from the same blood draw. The study measured age-related changes in TCR beta repertoire diversity using deep sequencing normalized with unique cDNA molecular identifiers.

Donors were about 36 systemically healthy Caucasian individuals from Russia aged about 6 to 100 years. Each donor gave roughly 11 milliliters of peripheral blood, drawn into EDTA-treated Vacutainer tubes. PBMCs were isolated by Ficoll-Paque density-gradient centrifugation, with at least 6.5 million obtained per sample. Trizol reagent was used to extract total RNA from the PBMCs, yielding at least 5.5 micrograms per sample. For every donor, flow cytometry on a PBMC aliquot measured the percentage of naive CD45RAhigh/CD27high T cells. As to this clonotype: Its antigen is currently not known. Base qualities are not recorded, but no much larger clone differs from it by a single base.

Study-wide conclusions, independent of this receptor: Because profiling used bulk unsorted PBMCs, naive and antigen-experienced compartments could not be compared conclusively. A strong correlation was found between observed TCR beta diversity and the percentage of naive T cells measured by flow cytometry. Compared with the aged group, more naive CD4+ T cells, fewer expanded clones and increased TCR diversity were shown by the long-lived group, suggesting age selection. Observed TCR beta diversity per million T cells fell roughly linearly with age, and a significant reduction was already apparent by age roughly 40. Because the CMV infection status of the donors was unknown, age-related changes in expanded clonotypes may potentially have been confounded. Estimates of total diversity based on one million sequenced T cells were regarded as lower bounds and as underestimates.

From its cysteine to its phenylalanine, the CDR3 spans 14 amino acids. The sequence is cut down to CDR3 DNA, 42 bases in frame from base 1. The germline V gene yields SGHTA for CDR1 and FQGNSA for CDR2. V is reduced by 5 bases and J by 4 bases, leaving a spacing of 14 bases between them. Libraries came from 5' RACE. Instrument used: Illumina HiSeq 2500. A second PCR of roughly 7 to 12 cycles was run with a J-beta primer mix and a sample-barcoded 5' primer. A unique molecular identifier was introduced onto each TCR beta cDNA molecule by a template-switch 5' adaptor carrying 12 random nucleotides. Each sample yielded at least 3 million CDR3-containing paired-end reads. First-strand cDNA was synthesized from all RNA with the Mint cDNA synthesis kit, primed by a TRBC-specific oligonucleotide. Following uracil-DNA glycosylase treatment, a first 18-cycle PCR with universal primers M1SS and BC2_uni_R was performed on all cDNA. In the source study's methods: Normalization of each sample was performed by random selection of 1 million high-quality reads, each carrying a distinct molecular identifier. Instead of being binned into consensus sequences, reads with shared molecular identifiers were discarded. MiTCR, set to a Q25 quality threshold and the strictest error-elimination algorithm, was used for CDR3 identification, clonotype clustering and error correction. A nonparametric unseen species model using Euler transformation provided a lower-bound estimate of total TCR beta diversity. TCRdb took the public reads, trimmed them with fastp at Q25, ran MiXCR for clone calling and kept in-frame beta chains. Rows are combined by CDR3 protein, so each entry shows the most common genes and DNA. Here the V and J calls rest on TCRdb's processing, not on the authors' analysis. The sample contains approximately 820,000 distinct CDR3 sequences, roughly 44% of them found a single time. About a fifth of the sample rests with the top ten.

Sequencing input: blood. Recombination linked TRBV7-2 to TRBJ1-1, with the identity of the D gene unclear. This TCR came from a man between 60 and 75 years old in good health. The CDR3 region: CASSGRAGSTEAFF. In nucleotide form, the sequence is TGTGCCAGCAGCGGGCGGGCGGGGAGCACTGAAGCTTTCTTT.